The sequence of this T cell receptor (beta chain) was determined in a study of OX40 agonist ivuxolimab in advanced cancers. Study-level information: Cancers in dose escalation were hepatocellular, melanoma, renal cell and head and neck.

The table came from immunoSEQ multiplex PCR; TCRdb's copy has only in-frame clones and leaves some out. Here the sample spans tens of thousands of clones, around 90% being singletons. The sequencing used CD4+ or CD8+ T cells sorted from blood, collected in a trial of the OX40 agonist ivuxolimab. This sequence was found in an adult with an advanced solid tumor such as melanoma, head and neck, liver or kidney cancer.

CDR3 nucleotide sequence: TGCGCCAGCAGCCAAGATCTCGGGGGACGACCGAACACCGGGGAGCTGTTTTTT. Translated, it gives CASSQDLGGRPNTGELFF. This chain joins TRBV4-3 and TRBJ2-2; possibly TRBD2 for D (6 bases). The CDR3 length is 18 residues. Per germline, CDR1 LGHNA and CDR2 YSLEER. V dropped 0 bases and J dropped 0 bases, with 14 bases sitting between them.